Listed here is a single TCR beta chain. The data originate from a study of blood T cell repertoires in COVID-19. Study in general: In each case, the material was cDNA or gDNA derived from T cells, B-cell-depleted T cells, or PBMCs.

As processed by the authors: Amplifying reference gene primers gave estimates of nucleated cell counts. This table comes from immunoSEQ multiplex PCR, and its TCRdb copy is limited to in-frame clones, with some not included. The V and J calls and clone size are taken from that table; D and trimming were inferred from the DNA. Of roughly 120,000 clones in the sample, around 90% were seen once. The CDR3 is made up of 11 amino acids. V shed 5 bases and J shed 2 bases, with 4 bases lying between them. The germline gives CDR1 SNHLY, CDR2 FYNNEI. The chain has TRBV2 and TRBJ2-7; D is unclear. The sequencing input was peripheral blood. The receptor comes from a human donor in a cohort sampled during active COVID-19. Written as DNA, the CDR3 is TGTGCCAGCAGTACAACCTACGAGCAGTACTTC. Its protein is CASSTTYEQYF.